The clone carrying this TCR beta chain was seen repeatedly, ten times or more. V gave up 1 base and J gave up 8 bases, with 12 bases separating them. CDR1 GTSNPN and CDR2 SVGIG come from the germline V gene (reference sequence). CDR3 length equals 14 residues. Amplified TCR beta CDR3 regions derived from RNA transcripts. HTBI primers drove first-round RT-PCR of the TCR CDR3. A single record per CDR3 protein comes from TCRdb applying MiXCR to the multiplex PCR reads. The data show roughly 650,000 distinct CDR3 sequences, more than 15% seen once. This sample was included in a study of T cells in Graves' hyperthyroidism and ophthalmopathy.

This TCR was sampled from a woman aged 40-49 years with Graves' ophthalmopathy. This rearrangement joins TRBV30 to TRBJ1-6; a weak D match, TRBD1 (6 bases). The sequencing sample was made of blood. CDR3 residues: CAWSGGLRDSPLHF. CDR3 bases: TGTGCCTGGAGTGGGGGGCTTCGGGATTCACCCCTCCACTTT.